The 22 T cell receptor beta chains reported below all come from one sample, sequenced in a study of CD8+ T cells in alopecia areata. Extraction and reverse transcription of RNA yielded cDNA as the sequencing template. The data were produced by immunoSEQ multiplex PCR, yet TCRdb's version contains in-frame clones alone and is incomplete. The repertoire shows about 270,000 clones, none seen only once; the top ten take 0.9% to 1.5%. Sorting relied on CD4, CD8alpha, NKG2D, NKG2ACE and other markers applied to pooled cutaneous lymph node cells. The sequenced sample consisted of CD4+ T cells sorted from a lymph node. All receptors derive from a C3H/HeJ mouse with alopecia areata. This strain has MHC haplotype H2-k.

This clone was observed a handful of times. The genes are named according to mouse. The sequenced fragment ends 4 residues before the CDR3 boundary, so the rest is inferred from the germline J gene. The chain couples TRBV13-1 to TRBJ2-4; 9 nucleotides align to TRBD2. The V and J ends lost 2 bases and 1 base, in that order; junction bases with no gene match: 2. This CDR3 is built from 15 residues. From germline, CDR1 is NSHNY and CDR2 SYGAGN. The part of the CDR3 DNA that was read is TGTGCCAGCAGTGAGGCTGGGGGGGGTCAAAAC. Translated, it gives CASSEAGGGQN. The whole CDR3 protein is CASSEAGGGQNTLYF.

This clone was recorded a few times. Gene names are mouse gene names. The CDR3 reads CAWSLVTSAETLYF. The CDR3 bases that were read are TGTGCCTGGAGTCTAGTCACTAGTGCAGAA. This chain links TRBV31 with TRBJ2-3, with no clear D. Sequencing ends 4 residues short of the CDR3 end; the germline J gene provides the rest. Trimming pared 0 bases from V and 0 bases from J, leaving 7 bases between. This CDR3 has 14 residues. Germline V CDR1 and CDR2: GKSSPN, SITVG.

About this clone: The gene symbols are mouse symbols. The missing CDR3 end, 4 residues past where the read stops, is filled in from the germline J gene. V usage is TRBV29 and J usage is TRBJ2-7, with D perhaps matching TRBD1 (5 bases). The CDR3 consists of 12 residues. Germline V gives CDR1 MSHET, CDR2 SYDVDS. Partial CDR3 DNA: TGTGCTAGCAGTTTAACAGGATAT. Amino acids: CASSLTGY. The whole CDR3 is CASSLTGYEQYF.

Of note for this clone: Gene labels here are mouse ones. The read stops 4 residues short of the end of the CDR3; the missing end is completed from the germline J gene. The identical CDR3 is also encoded by other nucleotide sequences in the sample. The V gene is TRBV19, the J gene TRBJ2-5; D possibly corresponds to TRBD1 (6 bases). CDR3 length: 13 amino acids. Between the trimmed V and J ends, which lost 3 bases and 1 base, there was a span of 6 bases. In germline, CDR1 is FNHDT, CDR2 SITEND (reference sequence). The sequenced part of the CDR3 DNA is TGTGCCAGCAGTACAGGGGACCAAGAC. Amino acids: CASSTGDQD. The whole CDR3 protein is CASSTGDQDTQYF. Supplemented by reference TRBV19 and TRBJ2-5, the full variable domain reads GGIITQTPKFLIGQEGQKLTLKCQQNFNHDTMYWYRQDSGKGLRLIYYSITENDLQKGDLSEGYDASREKKSSFSLTVTSAQKNEMAVFLCASSTGDQDTQYFGPGTRLLVL.

The table lists this clone with a few counts. Gene names follow the mouse nomenclature. The read gets to within 3 residues of the CDR3 end, and the germline J gene fills in the rest. The chain carries TRBV13-1 and TRBJ1-6; a possible D gene is TRBD1 (6 bases). TRBJ1-6 qualifies as an ORF whose function is uncertain. The V and J ends lost 5 bases and 4 bases respectively, with 10 bases between them. The germline CDR1 and CDR2 sequences are NSHNY and SYGAGN. CDR3 length: 14 amino acids. CDR3 in amino acids: CASRRGQYNSPLYF. The part of the CDR3 DNA that was read is TGTGCCAGCAGAAGGGGACAATATAATTCGCCC.

This clone was counted ten times or more. Gene names denote mouse genes. The read stops 4 residues short of the end of the CDR3; the missing end is completed from the germline J gene. The same CDR3 is also encoded by other DNA sequences in this sample. V gene TRBV5 combines with J gene TRBJ2-1, with a tentative D call TRBD1 (5 bases). This CDR3 has 14 amino acids. Trimming shortened V by 4 bases and J by 1 base, and 8 bases separated the two germline ends. Germline V gene lookup returns CDR1 LGHNA and CDR2 YNLKQL (reference sequence). CDR3 in amino acids: CASSPQGNYAEQFF. The sequenced part of the CDR3 DNA is TGTGCCAGCAGCCCCCAGGGAAACTATGCT.

As regards this clone: The genes are named according to mouse. The CDR3 end falls 4 residues outside the read, so it is completed with the germline J gene. This sample includes further DNA sequences coding for the same CDR3. The chain combines TRBV31 with TRBJ2-2, with a tentative D call TRBD1 (6 bases). The CDR3 consists of 16 residues. Per the germline V gene, CDR1 is GKSSPN and CDR2 is SITVG. Trimming stripped 0 bases from V and 1 base from J, with 12 bases between. The CDR3 DNA, read in part, is TGTGCCTGGAGTCTAGTCGGGACATTAAACACCGGG. It specifies CAWSLVGTLNTG. The CDR3 reads in full as CAWSLVGTLNTGQLYF.

This clone has a count of ten or more. Here the gene names and germline are mouse. The missing CDR3 end, 4 residues past where the read stops, is filled in from the germline J gene. Other DNA sequences from this sample encode an identical CDR3 as well. The genes are TRBV17 and TRBJ2-1; 9 bases match TRBD2. The trim removed 6 bases at V and 0 bases at J, leaving 3 bases unmatched. This CDR3 is built from 15 residues. Germline V gene lookup returns CDR1 MNHDT and CDR2 YYDKIL. CDR3 DNA (partial): TGTGCTAGCAGCCCGACTGGGGGTAACTATGCT. Translation gives CASSPTGGNYA. The whole CDR3 is CASSPTGGNYAEQFF.

Turning to this clone: Gene names denote mouse genes. Other DNA sequences in the sample encode the same CDR3. CDR3 bases read: TGTGCCAGCGGGACAGCTAACACA. It specifies CASGTANT. The whole CDR3 sequence is CASGTANTEVFF. This chain links TRBV13-3 with TRBJ1-1; TRBD1 matches 7 bases. The read ends 4 residues before the CDR3 terminus; that terminus is restored from the germline J gene. CDR1 and CDR2 (germline): NNHDY, SYVADS. With V trimmed by 7 bases and J by 2 bases, 2 bases remained unmatched. CDR3 length: 12 amino acids.

On this clone itself: The genes are named according to mouse. The sequence runs out 3 residues before the end of the CDR3; the remainder is reconstructed from the germline J gene. The chain employs TRBV17 and TRBJ1-6, with 7 bases fitting TRBD1. TRBJ1-6 is filed as an ORF, its function uncertain. Germline-derived CDR1 and CDR2 are MNHDT and YYDKIL. This CDR3 contains 19 residues. V lost 2 bases to trimming and J lost 0 bases; unmatched junction nucleotides: 10. The CDR3: CASSRSQGVANSYNSPLYF. CDR3 DNA (partial): TGTGCTAGCAGTAGAAGTCAGGGGGTCGCCAATTCCTATAATTCGCCC.

This clone has only a few counts. One end of the junction does not line up with germline, which may come from a read error. Gene names refer to mouse genes. The read finishes 4 residues shy of the CDR3 end, and the germline J gene is used to complete it. The V gene is TRBV5, the J gene TRBJ2-7; D unresolved. The CDR3 spans 13 residues. Looked up from germline, CDR1 is LGHNA and CDR2 is YNLKQL (reference sequence). CDR3 protein: CANSQEQSYEQYF. CDR3 DNA (partial): TGTGCCAACAGCCAAGAACAGAGCTAT.

This clone was detected a few times. The gene symbols are mouse symbols. The read ends 4 residues shy of where the CDR3 ends; the end is completed using the germline J gene. Other DNA sequences from this sample encode an identical CDR3 as well. The J gene is TRBJ2-5, the V gene TRBV13-1; D remains ambiguous. Germline V CDR1 and CDR2: NSHNY, SYGAGN. This CDR3 comprises 12 residues. The chain's CDR3 is CASSDWEDTQYF. The sequenced CDR3 bases are TGTGCCAGCAGTGATTGGGAAGAC.

This clone was counted between two and nine times. The gene symbols are mouse symbols. The observed sequence ends 4 residues before the CDR3 terminus, with the missing tail filled in from the germline J gene. V is TRBV13-3 and J is TRBJ1-1; TRBD1 matches 7 bases. The length of the CDR3 is 14 residues. Germline V CDR1 and CDR2: NNHDY, SYVADS. The V gene end was trimmed by 3 bases and the J gene end by 0 bases; junction bases not matched to a gene: 2. Incomplete CDR3 DNA: TGTGCCAGCAGTGTGACAGGGAAGAACACA. Amino acid sequence: CASSVTGKNT. The entire CDR3 protein is CASSVTGKNTEVFF.

This clone was seen more than once but under ten times. Mouse names are used for the genes. With the read ending 4 residues before the CDR3 end, the germline J gene is used to fill in that end. The chain links TRBV13-1 to TRBJ2-2, with TRBD2 identical over 9 bases. The CDR3 loop spans 15 amino acids. Looked up from germline, CDR1 is NSHNY and CDR2 is SYGAGN. J gave up 4 bases and V 3 bases, and 4 bases lay outside the gene matches. CDR3 DNA (partial): TGTGCCAGCAGTGGAAGACTGGGGGTCACCGGG. Translated, it gives CASSGRLGVTG. The full CDR3 protein is CASSGRLGVTGQLYF.

In its sample, this clone was seen a few times. Mouse gene names and germline throughout. The read gets to within 4 residues of the CDR3 end, and the germline J gene fills in the rest. This chain joins TRBV13-1 and TRBJ2-5, with D maybe TRBD1 (6 bases). The CDR3 is made up of 16 amino acids. Germline lookup yields CDR1 NSHNY and CDR2 SYGAGN. The germline V and J ends were trimmed by 1 base and 2 bases, with 14 bases remaining between them. The sequenced part of the CDR3 DNA is TGTGCCAGCAGTGATAACAGGGTGGAGGGCCAAGAC. It specifies CASSDNRVEGQD. The CDR3 reads in full as CASSDNRVEGQDTQYF.

Notes on this clone: Genes and germline are mouse. Sequencing ends 4 residues short of the CDR3 end; the germline J gene provides the rest. The identical CDR3 is also encoded by other nucleotide sequences in the sample. The V and J genes are TRBV31 and TRBJ2-3; D unclear. The CDR3 has 14 residues. Germline-derived CDR1 and CDR2 are GKSSPN and SITVG. With 0 bases removed from V and 0 bases from J, the gap between germline ends came to 7 bases. CDR3 amino acids: CAWSLPGSAETLYF. The DNA read from the CDR3 is TGTGCCTGGAGTCTTCCAGGTAGTGCAGAA. Full variable domain (remainder filled in from reference TRBV31 and TRBJ2-3): AQTIHQWPVAEIKAVGSPLSLGCTIKGKSSPNLYWYWQATGGTLQQLFYSITVGQVESVVQLNLSASRPKDDQFILSTEKLLLSHSGFYLCAWSLPGSAETLYFGSGTRLTVL.

This clone was picked up a small number of times. Each gene name is a mouse one. The read finishes 4 residues shy of the CDR3 end, and the germline J gene is used to complete it. The V call is TRBV1, the J call TRBJ2-7, with a tentative D call TRBD2 (7 bases). CDR1 and CDR2 (germline): NSQYPW, LRSPGD (reference sequence). The CDR3 spans 15 residues. Deletions cut 3 bases from V and 0 bases from J, with 12 bases between. The CDR3 DNA, read in part, is TGCACCTGCAGTGCTTCGGGGGGCTACTCCTAT. It codes for CTCSASGGYSY. The full CDR3 reads CTCSASGGYSYEQYF.

This clone was seen more than once but under ten times. Mouse names are used for the genes. The missing CDR3 end, 4 residues past where the read stops, is filled in from the germline J gene. The chain joins TRBV13-3 to TRBJ2-2; 7 nucleotides match TRBD1. The V gene's germline CDR1 is NNHDY and CDR2 SYVADS. With V trimmed by 5 bases and J by 6 bases, 1 base remained unmatched. The CDR3 runs 12 residues. The part of the CDR3 DNA that was read is TGTGCCAGCAGGACAGGGCCCGGG. Its protein is CASRTGPG. The CDR3 in full is CASRTGPGQLYF.

This clone was seen a few times. The gene names given are mouse names. The CDR3 extends 4 residues past the end of the read, so its final part is completed from the germline J gene. This sequence joins TRBV13-2 and TRBJ1-2; D perhaps matches TRBD1 (6 bases). The CDR3 spans 13 residues. Germline V gene lookup returns CDR1 NNHNN and CDR2 SYGAGS (reference sequence). Trimming removed 5 bases from V and 3 bases from J, with 11 bases in between. The CDR3 protein is CASGHRDDSDYTF. The sequenced part of the CDR3 DNA is TGTGCCAGCGGCCACAGGGACGACTCC.

This clone appeared many times. The gene symbols are mouse symbols. With the read ending 4 residues before the CDR3 end, the germline J gene is used to fill in that end. The same CDR3 arises from other DNA sequences in this sample as well. V and J are TRBV5 and TRBJ1-2; D is uncertain. This CDR3 has 13 amino acids. Germline assignment: CDR1 LGHNA and CDR2 YNLKQL (reference sequence). The V gene lost 0 bases and the J gene lost 1 base, with 3 bases spanning the gap. CDR3 in amino acids: CASSQDRNSDYTF. Partial CDR3 DNA: TGTGCCAGCAGCCAAGACAGAAACTCC.

Notes on this clone: The gene names given are mouse names. The CDR3 goes on 4 residues after the read ends, and that part is filled in from the germline J gene. Other DNA sequences in this specimen translate into the identical CDR3. The V and J genes are TRBV5 and TRBJ2-7, with TRBD2 identical over 11 bases. From germline, CDR1 is LGHNA and CDR2 YNLKQL (reference sequence). The CDR3 totals 15 residues. The CDR3 protein is CASSQGGTGGYEQYF. The CDR3 bases that were read are TGTGCCAGCAGCCAAGGGGGGACTGGGGGATAT.

About this clone: Mouse names are used for the genes. Read data end 4 residues before the CDR3 end; the end is taken from the germline J gene. The gene calls are TRBV13-2 and TRBJ2-5; 10 bases are shared with TRBD2. The CDR3 has 15 amino acids. The V gene's germline CDR1 is NNHNN and CDR2 SYGAGS (reference sequence). The sequenced CDR3 bases are TGTGCCAGCGGTGAGAGGCTGGGGGGGCGAGAC. Residues: CASGERLGGRD. The full-length CDR3 reads as CASGERLGGRDTQYF.